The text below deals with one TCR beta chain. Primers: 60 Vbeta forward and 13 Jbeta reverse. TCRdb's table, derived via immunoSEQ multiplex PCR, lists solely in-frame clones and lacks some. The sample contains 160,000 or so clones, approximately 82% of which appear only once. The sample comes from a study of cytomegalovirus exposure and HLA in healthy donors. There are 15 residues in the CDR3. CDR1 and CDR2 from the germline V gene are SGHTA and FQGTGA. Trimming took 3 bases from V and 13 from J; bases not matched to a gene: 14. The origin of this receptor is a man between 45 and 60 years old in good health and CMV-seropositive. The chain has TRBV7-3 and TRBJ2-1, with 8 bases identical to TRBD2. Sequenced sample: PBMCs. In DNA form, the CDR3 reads TGTGCCAGCAGCTTCCCGTCCTCTACCGGGACTAGACAGTTCTTC. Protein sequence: CASSFPSSTGTRQFF.